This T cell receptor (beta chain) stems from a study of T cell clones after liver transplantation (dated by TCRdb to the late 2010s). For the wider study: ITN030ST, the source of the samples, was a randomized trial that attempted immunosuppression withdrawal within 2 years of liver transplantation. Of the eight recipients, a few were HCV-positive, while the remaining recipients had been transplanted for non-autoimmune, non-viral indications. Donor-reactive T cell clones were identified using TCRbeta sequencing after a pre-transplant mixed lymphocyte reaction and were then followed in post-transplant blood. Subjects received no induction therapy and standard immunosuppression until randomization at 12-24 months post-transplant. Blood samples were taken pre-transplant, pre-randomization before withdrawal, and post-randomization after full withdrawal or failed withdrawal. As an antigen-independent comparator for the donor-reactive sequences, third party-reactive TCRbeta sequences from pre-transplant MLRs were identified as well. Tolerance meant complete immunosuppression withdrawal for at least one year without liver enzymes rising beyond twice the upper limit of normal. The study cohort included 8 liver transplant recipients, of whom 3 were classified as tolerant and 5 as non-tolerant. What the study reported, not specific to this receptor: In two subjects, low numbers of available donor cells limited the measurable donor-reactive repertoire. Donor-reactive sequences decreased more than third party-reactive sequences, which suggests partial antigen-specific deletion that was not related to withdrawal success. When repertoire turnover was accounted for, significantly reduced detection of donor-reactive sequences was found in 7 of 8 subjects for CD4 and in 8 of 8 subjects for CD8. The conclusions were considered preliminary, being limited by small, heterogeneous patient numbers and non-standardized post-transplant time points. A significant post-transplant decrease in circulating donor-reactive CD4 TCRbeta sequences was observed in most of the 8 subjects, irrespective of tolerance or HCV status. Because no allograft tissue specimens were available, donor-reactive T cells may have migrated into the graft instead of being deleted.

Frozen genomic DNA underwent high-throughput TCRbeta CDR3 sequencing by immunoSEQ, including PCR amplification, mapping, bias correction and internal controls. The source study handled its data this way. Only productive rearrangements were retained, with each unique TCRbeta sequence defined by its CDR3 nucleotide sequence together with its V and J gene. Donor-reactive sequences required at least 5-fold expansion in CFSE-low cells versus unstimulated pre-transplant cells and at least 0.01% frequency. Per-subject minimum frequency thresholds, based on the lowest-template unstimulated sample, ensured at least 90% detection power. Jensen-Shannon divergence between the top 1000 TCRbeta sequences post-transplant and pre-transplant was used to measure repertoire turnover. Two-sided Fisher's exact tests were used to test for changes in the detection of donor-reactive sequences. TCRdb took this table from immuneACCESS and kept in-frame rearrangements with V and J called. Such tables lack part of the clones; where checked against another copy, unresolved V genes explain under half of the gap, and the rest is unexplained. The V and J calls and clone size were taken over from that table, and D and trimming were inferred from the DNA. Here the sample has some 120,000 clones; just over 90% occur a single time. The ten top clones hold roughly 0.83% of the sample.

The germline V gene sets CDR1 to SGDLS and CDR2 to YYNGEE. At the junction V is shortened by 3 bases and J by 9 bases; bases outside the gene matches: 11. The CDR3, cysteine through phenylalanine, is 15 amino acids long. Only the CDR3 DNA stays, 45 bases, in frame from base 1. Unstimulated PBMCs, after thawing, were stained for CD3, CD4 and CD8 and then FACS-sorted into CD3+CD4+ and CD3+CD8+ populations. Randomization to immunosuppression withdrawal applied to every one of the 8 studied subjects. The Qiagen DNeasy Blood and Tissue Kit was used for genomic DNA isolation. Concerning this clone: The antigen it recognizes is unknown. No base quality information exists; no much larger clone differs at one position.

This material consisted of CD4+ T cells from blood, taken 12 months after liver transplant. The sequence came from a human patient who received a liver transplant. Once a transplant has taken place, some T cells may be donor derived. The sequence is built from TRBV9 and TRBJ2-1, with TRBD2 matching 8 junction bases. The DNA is TGTGCCAGCAGCGCCCACCTTAGCGGGATCGGTGAGCAGTTCTTC. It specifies CASSAHLSGIGEQFF.